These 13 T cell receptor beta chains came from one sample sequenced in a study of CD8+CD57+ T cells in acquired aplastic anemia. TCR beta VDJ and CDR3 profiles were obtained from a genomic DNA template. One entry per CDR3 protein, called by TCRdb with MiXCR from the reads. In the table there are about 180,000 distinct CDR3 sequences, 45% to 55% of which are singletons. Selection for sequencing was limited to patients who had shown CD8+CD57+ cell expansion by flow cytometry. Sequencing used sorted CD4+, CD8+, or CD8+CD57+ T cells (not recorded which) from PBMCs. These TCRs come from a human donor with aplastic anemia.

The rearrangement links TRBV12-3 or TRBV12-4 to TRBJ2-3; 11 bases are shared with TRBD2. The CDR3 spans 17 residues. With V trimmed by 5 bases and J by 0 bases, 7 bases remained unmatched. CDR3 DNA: TGTGCCAGCAGTCACGGGACTAGCGGACCTAGCACAGATACGCAGTATTTT. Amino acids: CASSHGTSGPSTDTQYF.

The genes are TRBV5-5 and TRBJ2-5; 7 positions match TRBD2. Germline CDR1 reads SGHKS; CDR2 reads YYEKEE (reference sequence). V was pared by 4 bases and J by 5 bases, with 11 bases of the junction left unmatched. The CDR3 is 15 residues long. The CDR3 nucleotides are TGTGCCAGCAGCGGCGGGGGAAGCGTCGGTGAGACCCAGTACTTC. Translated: CASSGGGSVGETQYF.

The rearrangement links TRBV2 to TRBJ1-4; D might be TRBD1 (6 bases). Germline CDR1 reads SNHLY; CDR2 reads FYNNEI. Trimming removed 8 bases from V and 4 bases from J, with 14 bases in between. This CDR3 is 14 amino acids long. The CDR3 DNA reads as TGTGCCAGCTCCGGGGGGGACAATAATGAAAAACTGTTTTTT. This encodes CASSGGDNNEKLFF.

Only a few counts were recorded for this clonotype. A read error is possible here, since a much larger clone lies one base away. CDR3 amino acids: CASSYFGGYERYF. CDR3 nucleotides: TGTGCCAGCAGTTACTTTGGCGGCTACGAGCGGTACTTC. This chain uses TRBV6-5 with TRBJ2-7, with no clear D. The CDR3 has 13 residues. The germline CDR1 and CDR2 sequences are MNHEY and SVGAGI.

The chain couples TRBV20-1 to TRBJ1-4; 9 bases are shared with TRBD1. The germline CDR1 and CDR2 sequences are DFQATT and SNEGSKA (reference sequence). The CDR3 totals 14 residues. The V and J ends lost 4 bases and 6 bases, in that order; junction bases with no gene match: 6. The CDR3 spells CSATGTGSYEKLFF. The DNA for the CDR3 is TGCAGTGCTACCGGGACAGGGTCCTATGAAAAACTGTTTTTT.

This CDR3 reads CASSYSIGHGRGTYEQYF. Written as DNA, the CDR3 is TGTGCCAGCAGTTACTCGATTGGACATGGACGGGGGACCTACGAGCAGTACTTC. The rearrangement links TRBV6-2 or TRBV6-3 to TRBJ2-7; tentative D call: TRBD2 (6 bases). V was clipped by 0 bases and J by 2 bases, with 20 bases between them. The germline gives CDR1 MNHEY, CDR2 SVGEGT. The CDR3 sequence is 18 residues long.

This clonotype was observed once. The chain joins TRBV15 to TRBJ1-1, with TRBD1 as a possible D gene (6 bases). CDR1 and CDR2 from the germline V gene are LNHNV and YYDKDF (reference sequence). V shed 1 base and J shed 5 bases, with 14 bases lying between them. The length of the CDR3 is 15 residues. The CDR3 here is CATSRVEQGRTEAFF. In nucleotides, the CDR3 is TGTGCCACCAGCAGAGTTGAACAGGGAAGGACTGAAGCTTTCTTT.

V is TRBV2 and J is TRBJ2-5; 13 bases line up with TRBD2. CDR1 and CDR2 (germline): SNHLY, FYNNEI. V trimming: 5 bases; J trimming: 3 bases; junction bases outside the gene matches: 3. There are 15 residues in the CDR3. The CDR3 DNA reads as TGTGCCAGCAGTATTGGGACTAGCGGGGAAGAGACCCAGTACTTC. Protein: CASSIGTSGEETQYF.

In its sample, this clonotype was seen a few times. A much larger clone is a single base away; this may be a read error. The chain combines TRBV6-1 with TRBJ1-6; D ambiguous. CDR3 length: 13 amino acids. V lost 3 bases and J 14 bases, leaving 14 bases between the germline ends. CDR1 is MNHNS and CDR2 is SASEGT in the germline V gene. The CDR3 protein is CASSDRAYLALHF. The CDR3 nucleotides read TGTGCCAGCAGTGATCGGGCTTACCTAGCCCTCCACTTT.

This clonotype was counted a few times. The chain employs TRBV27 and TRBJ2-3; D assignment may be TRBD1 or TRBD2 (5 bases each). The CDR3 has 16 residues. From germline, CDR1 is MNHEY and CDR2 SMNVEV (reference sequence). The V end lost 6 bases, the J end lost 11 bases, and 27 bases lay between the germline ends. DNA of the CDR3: TGTGCCAGCAGCCGACCCGGGACGGGTGGTAGGGTAAGGCAGTATTTT. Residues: CASSRPGTGGRVRQYF.

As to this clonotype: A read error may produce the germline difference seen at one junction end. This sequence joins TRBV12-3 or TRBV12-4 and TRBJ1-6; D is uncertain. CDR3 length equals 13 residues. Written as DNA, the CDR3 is TGTGCCAGCAGTTTAATCCTTAATTCAACCCTCCATTTT. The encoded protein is CASSLILNSTLHF.

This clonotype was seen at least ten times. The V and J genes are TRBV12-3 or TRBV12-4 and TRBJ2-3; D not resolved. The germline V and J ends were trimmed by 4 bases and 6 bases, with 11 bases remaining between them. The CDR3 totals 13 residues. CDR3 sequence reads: CASSSGAGDTQYF. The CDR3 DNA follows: TGTGCCAGCAGTTCGGGCGCTGGGGATACGCAGTATTTT.

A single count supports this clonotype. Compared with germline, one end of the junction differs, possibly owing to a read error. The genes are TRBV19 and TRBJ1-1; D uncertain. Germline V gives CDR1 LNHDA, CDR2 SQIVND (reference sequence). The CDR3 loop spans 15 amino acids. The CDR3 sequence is CASSIGVGYKTEAFF. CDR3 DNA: TGTGCCAGTAGTATAGGTGTAGGGTACAAAACTGAGGCTTTCTTT.